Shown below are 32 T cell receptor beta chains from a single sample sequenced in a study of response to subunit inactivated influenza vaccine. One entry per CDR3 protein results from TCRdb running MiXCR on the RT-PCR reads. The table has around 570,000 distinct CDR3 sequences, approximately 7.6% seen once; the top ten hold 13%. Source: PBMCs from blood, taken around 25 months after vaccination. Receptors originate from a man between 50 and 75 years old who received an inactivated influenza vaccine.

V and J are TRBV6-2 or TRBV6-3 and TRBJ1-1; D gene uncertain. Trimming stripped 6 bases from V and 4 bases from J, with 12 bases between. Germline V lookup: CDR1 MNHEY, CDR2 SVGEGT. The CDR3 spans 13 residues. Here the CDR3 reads CASRLGPGTEAFF. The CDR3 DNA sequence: TGTGCCAGCAGGCTGGGTCCTGGCACTGAAGCTTTCTTT.

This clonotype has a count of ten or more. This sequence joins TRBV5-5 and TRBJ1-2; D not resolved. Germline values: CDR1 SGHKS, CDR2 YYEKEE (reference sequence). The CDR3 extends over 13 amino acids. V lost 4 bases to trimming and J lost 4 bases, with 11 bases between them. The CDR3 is CASSSAELYGYTF. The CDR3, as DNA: TGTGCCAGCAGCAGCGCGGAGCTCTATGGCTACACCTTC.

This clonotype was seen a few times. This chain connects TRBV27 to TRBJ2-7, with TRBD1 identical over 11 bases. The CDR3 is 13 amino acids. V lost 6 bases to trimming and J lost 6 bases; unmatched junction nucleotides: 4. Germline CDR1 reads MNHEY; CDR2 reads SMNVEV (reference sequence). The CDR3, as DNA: TGTGCCAGCAGGGGACAGGGGGGTCGCGAGCAGTACTTC. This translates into CASRGQGGREQYF.

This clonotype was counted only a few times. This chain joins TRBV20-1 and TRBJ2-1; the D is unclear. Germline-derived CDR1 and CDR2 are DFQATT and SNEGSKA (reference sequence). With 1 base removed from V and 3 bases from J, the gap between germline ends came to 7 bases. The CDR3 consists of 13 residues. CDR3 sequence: CSARVNYYNEQFF. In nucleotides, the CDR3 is TGCAGTGCTAGAGTTAACTACTACAATGAGCAGTTCTTC.

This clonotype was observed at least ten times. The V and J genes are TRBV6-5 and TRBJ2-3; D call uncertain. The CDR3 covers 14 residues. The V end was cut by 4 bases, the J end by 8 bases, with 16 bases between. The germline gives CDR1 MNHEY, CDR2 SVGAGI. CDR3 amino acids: CASSSPSYLATQYF. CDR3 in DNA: TGTGCCAGCAGTTCCCCCTCTTACTTGGCTACGCAGTATTTT.

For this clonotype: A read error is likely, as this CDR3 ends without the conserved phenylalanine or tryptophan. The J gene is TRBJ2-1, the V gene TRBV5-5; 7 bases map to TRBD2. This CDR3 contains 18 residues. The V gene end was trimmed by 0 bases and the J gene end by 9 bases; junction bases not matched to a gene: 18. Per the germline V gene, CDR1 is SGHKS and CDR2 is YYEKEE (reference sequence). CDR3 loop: CASSLELVAGLNSGEQFS. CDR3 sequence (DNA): TGTGCCAGCAGCTTGGAGTTAGTAGCGGGTCTCAATTCGGGTGAGCAGTTCTCC.

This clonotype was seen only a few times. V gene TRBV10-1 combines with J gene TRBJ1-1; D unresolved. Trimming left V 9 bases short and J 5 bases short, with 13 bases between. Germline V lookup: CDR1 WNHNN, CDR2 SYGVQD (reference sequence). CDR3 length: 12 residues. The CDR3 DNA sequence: TGCGCCAGTAGTACCATGGGGACTGAAGCTTTCTTT. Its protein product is CASSTMGTEAFF.

The CDR3 is CASSYSVAGGPDKNIQYF. As DNA, the CDR3 is TGTGCCAGCAGTTACTCGGTGGCGGGAGGGCCTGACAAAAACATTCAGTACTTC. The chain links TRBV6-2 or TRBV6-3 to TRBJ2-4; 9 nucleotides agree with TRBD2. After removal of 0 bases from V and 3 bases from J, the junction contained 9 bases not matched to a gene. Germline V gives CDR1 MNHEY, CDR2 SVGEGT. This CDR3 is built from 18 residues.

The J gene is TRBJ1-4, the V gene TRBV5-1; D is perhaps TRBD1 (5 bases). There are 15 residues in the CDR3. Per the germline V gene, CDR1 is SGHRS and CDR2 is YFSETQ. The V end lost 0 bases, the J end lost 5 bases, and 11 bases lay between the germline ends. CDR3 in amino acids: CASSLVGGSNEKLFF. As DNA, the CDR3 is TGCGCCAGCAGCTTGGTCGGGGGGTCGAATGAAAAACTGTTTTTT.

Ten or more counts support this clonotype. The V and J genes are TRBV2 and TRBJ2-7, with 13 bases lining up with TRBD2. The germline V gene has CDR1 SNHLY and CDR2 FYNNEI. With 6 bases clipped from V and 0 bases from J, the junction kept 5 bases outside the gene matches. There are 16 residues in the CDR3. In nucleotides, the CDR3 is TGTGCCAGCAGGAAGACTAGCGGGAGGTTCTCCTACGAGCAGTACTTC. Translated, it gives CASRKTSGRFSYEQYF.

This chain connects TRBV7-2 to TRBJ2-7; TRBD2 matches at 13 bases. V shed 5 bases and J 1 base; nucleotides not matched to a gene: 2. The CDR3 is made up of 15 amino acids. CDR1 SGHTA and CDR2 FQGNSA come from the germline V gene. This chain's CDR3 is CASSKTSGGSYEQYF. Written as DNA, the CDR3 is TGTGCCAGCAGCAAGACTAGCGGGGGGTCCTACGAGCAGTACTTC. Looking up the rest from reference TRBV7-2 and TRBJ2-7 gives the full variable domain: GAGVSQSPSNKVTEKGKDVELRCDPISGHTALYWYRQSLGQGLEFLIYFQGNSAPDKSGLPSDRFSAERTGGSVSTLTIQRTQQEDSAVYLCASSKTSGGSYEQYFGPGTRLTVT.

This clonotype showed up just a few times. The chain's CDR3 is CASSFGRIWEQFF. The DNA for the CDR3 is TGTGCCAGCAGCTTTGGACGGATTTGGGAGCAGTTCTTC. The chain combines TRBV7-9 with TRBJ2-1; no firm D call. The germline gives CDR1 SEHNR, CDR2 FQNEAQ (reference sequence). CDR3 length equals 13 residues. V gave up 3 bases and J gave up 10 bases, with 13 bases separating them.

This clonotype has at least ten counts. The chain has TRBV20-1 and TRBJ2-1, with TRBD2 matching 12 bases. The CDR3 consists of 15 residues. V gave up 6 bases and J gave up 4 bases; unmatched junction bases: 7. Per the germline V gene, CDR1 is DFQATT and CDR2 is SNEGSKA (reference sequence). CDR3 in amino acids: CSATLTSGRYNEQFF. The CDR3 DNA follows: TGCAGTGCGACCCTCACTAGCGGGAGGTACAATGAGCAGTTCTTC.

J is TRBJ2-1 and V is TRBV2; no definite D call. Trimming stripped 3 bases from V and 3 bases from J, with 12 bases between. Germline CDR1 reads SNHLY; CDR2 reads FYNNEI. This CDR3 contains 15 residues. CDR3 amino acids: CASSDDGQIYNEQFF. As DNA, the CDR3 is TGTGCCAGCAGTGACGATGGGCAGATCTACAATGAGCAGTTCTTC.

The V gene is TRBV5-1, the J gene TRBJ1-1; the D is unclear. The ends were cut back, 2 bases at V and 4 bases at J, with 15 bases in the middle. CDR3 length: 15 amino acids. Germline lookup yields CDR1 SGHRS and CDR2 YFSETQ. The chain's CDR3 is CASSFLGREGTEAFF. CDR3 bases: TGCGCCAGCAGCTTCCTCGGACGGGAGGGCACTGAAGCTTTCTTT.

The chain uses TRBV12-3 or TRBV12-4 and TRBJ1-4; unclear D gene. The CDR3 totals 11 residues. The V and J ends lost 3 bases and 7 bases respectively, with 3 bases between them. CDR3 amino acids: CASSFGEKLFF. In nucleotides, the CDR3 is TGTGCCAGCAGTTTTGGTGAAAAACTGTTTTTT.

DNA of the CDR3: TGTGCCAGCAGCTTGGATAGCGGTTCTAGCTCCTACGAGCAGTACTTC. It yields the protein CASSLDSGSSSYEQYF. The chain employs TRBV11-2 and TRBJ2-7, with D possibly being TRBD2 (6 bases). Germline V gives CDR1 SGHAT, CDR2 FQNNGV. Trimming left V 3 bases short and J 0 bases short, with 15 bases between. This CDR3 contains 16 residues.

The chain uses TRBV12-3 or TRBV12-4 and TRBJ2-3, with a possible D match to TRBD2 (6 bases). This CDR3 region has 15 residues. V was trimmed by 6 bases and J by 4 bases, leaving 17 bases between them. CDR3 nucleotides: TGTGCCAGCAGCCGGTCGGGGGTATTGGCAGATACGCAGTATTTT. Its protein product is CASSRSGVLADTQYF.

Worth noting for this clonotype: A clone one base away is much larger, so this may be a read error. CDR3: CSARSAPHYFTDTQYF. CDR3 DNA: TGCAGTGCCCGGTCGGCGCCTCACTATTTCACAGATACGCAGTATTTT. This chain links TRBV20-1 with TRBJ2-3; no reliable D call. CDR1 and CDR2 (germline): DFQATT, SNEGSKA (reference sequence). CDR3 length: 16 amino acids. The V gene lost 6 bases and the J gene lost 2 bases, with 21 bases spanning the gap.

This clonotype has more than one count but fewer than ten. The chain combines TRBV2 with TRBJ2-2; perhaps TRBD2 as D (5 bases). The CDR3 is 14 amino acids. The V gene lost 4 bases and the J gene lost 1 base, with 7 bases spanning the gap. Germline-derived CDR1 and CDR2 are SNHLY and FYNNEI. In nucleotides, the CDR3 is TGTGCCAGCAGTGCCGAGGGGAACACCGGGGAGCTGTTTTTT. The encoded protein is CASSAEGNTGELFF. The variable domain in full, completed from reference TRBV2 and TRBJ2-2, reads EPEVTQTPSHQVTQMGQEVILRCVPISNHLYFYWYRQILGQKVEFLVSFYNNEISEKSEIFDDQFSVERPDGSNFTLKIRSTKLEDSAMYFCASSAEGNTGELFFGEGSRLTVL.

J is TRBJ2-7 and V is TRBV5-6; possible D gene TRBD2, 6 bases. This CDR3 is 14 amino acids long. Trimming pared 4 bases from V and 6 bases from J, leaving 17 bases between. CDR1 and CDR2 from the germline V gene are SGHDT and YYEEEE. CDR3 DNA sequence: TGTGCCAGCAGCCAAACGGGGGATCGACGCGAGCAGTACTTC. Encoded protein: CASSQTGDRREQYF. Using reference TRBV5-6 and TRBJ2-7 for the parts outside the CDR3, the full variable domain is DAGVTQSPTHLIKTRGQQVTLRCSPKSGHDTVSWYQQALGQGPQFIFQYYEEEERQRGNFPDRFSGHQFPNYSSELNVNALLLGDSALYLCASSQTGDRREQYFGPGTRLTVT.

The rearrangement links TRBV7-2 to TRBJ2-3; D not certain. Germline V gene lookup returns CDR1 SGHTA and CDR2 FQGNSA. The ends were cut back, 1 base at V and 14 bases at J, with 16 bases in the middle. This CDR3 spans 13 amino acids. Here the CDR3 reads CASSLDRLVPRYF. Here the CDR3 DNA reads TGTGCCAGCAGCTTAGATCGTCTGGTCCCGAGGTATTTT.

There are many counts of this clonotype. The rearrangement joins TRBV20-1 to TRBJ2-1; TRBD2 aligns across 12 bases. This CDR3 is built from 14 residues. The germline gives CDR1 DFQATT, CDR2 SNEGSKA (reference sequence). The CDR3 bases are TGCAGAGTTTGGACTAGCGGGATAGGAGGTGAGCAGTTCTTC. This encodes CRVWTSGIGGEQFF.

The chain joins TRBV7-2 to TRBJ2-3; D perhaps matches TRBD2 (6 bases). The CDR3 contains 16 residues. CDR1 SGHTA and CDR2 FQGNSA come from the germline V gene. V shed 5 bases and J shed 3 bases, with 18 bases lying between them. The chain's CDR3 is CASSPGGTRSTDTQYF. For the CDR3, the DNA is TGTGCCAGCAGCCCAGGAGGGACCAGGTCGACAGATACGCAGTATTTT.

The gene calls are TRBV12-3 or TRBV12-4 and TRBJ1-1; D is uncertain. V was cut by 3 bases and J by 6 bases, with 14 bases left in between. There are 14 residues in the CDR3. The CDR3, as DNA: TGTGCCAGCAGTTTCGACGGACCCGGGTCTGAAGCTTTCTTT. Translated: CASSFDGPGSEAFF.

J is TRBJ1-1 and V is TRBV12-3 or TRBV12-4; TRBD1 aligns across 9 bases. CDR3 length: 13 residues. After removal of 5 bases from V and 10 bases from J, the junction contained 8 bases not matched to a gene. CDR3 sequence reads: CASSKGQGTAAFF. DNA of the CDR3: TGTGCCAGCAGTAAGGGACAGGGTACGGCAGCTTTCTTT.

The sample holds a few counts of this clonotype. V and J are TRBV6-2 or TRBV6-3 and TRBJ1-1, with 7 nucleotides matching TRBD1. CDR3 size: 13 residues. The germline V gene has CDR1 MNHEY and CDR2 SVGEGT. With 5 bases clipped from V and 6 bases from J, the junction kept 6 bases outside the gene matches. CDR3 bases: TGTGCCAGCAGTAAGACAGGGAGATCTGAAGCTTTCTTT. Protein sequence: CASSKTGRSEAFF.

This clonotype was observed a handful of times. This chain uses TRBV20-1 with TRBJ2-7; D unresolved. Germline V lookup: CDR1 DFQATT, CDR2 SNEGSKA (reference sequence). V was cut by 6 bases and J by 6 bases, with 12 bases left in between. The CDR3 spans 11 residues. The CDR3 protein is CSAPRALEQYF. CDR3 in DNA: TGCAGTGCCCCCCGAGCGCTCGAGCAGTACTTC.

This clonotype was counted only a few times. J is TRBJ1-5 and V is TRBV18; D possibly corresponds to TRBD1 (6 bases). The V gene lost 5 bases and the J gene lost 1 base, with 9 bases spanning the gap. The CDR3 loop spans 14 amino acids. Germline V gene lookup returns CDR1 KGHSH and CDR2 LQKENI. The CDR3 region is CASSAGQSNQPQHF. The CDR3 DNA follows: TGTGCCAGCTCAGCAGGACAGAGCAATCAGCCCCAGCATTTT.

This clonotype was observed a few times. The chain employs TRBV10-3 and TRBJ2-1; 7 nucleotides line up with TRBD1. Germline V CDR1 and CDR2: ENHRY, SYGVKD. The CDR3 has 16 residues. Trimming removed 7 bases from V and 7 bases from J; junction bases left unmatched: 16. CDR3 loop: CAIIASGTASRNEQFF. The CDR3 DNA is TGTGCCATCATCGCCTCCGGGACAGCCTCGAGGAATGAGCAGTTCTTC.

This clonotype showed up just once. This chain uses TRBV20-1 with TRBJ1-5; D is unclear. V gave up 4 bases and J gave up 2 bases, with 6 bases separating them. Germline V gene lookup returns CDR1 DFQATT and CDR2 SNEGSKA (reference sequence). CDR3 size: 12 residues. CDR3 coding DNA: TGCAGTGCTAAACACGGCAATCAGCCCCAGCATTTT. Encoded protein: CSAKHGNQPQHF.

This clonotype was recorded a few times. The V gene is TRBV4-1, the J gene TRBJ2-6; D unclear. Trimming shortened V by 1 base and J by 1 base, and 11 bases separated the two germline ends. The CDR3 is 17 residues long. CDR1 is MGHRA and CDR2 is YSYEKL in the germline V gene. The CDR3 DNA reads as TGCGCCAGCAGCCAAGCCCCTCCCGGGTCTGGGGCCAACGTCCTGACTTTC. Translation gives CASSQAPPGSGANVLTF.